This TCR beta chain originates from a study of shared clonotypes between healthy human individuals. Notes on the study in general: Donor scarcity curtailed the genetic and exposure-history diversity represented herein.

As regards this clone: Its target is not known.

At deep level, the assay was performed. TCRdb's copy holds only in-frame clones and misses some; the assay was immunoSEQ multiplex PCR. The profile shows roughly 2 million clones, under 97% of them singletons. Trimming took off 4 bases at V and 7 bases at J, with 14 bases between the two ends. The CDR3 has 14 amino acids. Germline lookup yields CDR1 MGHDK and CDR2 SYGVNS. The sequenced sample was naive CD4+ T cells sorted from blood. Subset defined: CD45RA+ positively selected. The chain uses TRBV25-1 and TRBJ2-1, with D tentatively TRBD1 (6 bases). The origin of this receptor is a man aged 18-30 years in good health. CDR3 bases: TGTGCCAGCAGTGCCATCCAAACAGGGAATGAGCAGTTCTTC. Residues: CASSAIQTGNEQFF.